The clone carrying this T cell receptor beta chain has more than one count but fewer than ten. Its antigen is undetermined. Here immunoSEQ multiplex PCR was the method, and the copy in TCRdb shows in-frame clones only, minus some. The sample includes 150,000 or so clones, roughly 77% of them seen just once. The sample comes from a study of cytotoxic CD8 clonotypes in ibrutinib-treated CLL. Study background: With a range of 6 to 36, the median treatment time before response samples were taken was approximately twelve months.

The CDR3 covers 12 residues. The V gene's germline CDR1 is SEHNR and CDR2 FQNEAQ (reference sequence). V lost 8 bases and J 7 bases, leaving 11 bases between the germline ends. Study conclusions and caveats: Baseline levels of clonality went above those of age-matched healthy donors and moved with circulating CD8+ T-cell counts.

This TCR came from a human donor with chronic lymphocytic leukemia. The starting material was PBMCs, obtained after 12 months of ibrutinib treatment. The chain employs TRBV7-9 and TRBJ1-4; D is possibly TRBD1 (5 bases). In DNA form, the CDR3 reads TGTGCCAGCTCTGGCAGGGCTGAAAAACTGTTTTTT. Translation: CASSGRAEKLFF.